The 6 T cell receptor beta chains below all came from one sample that was sequenced in a study of patients and donors after allogeneic stem cell transplantation. TCRdb re-derived calls from the RT-PCR reads in MiXCR, one entry per CDR3 protein. This sample yields 150,000 to 250,000 distinct CDR3 sequences, of which less than 45% are seen a single time; 33% belongs to the top ten. The specimen was blood, either unsorted or a sorted T cell fraction (not recorded which). These receptors came from a human donor who was either an allogeneic HSCT recipient or a stem cell or donor lymphocyte infusion donor (not recorded which). It is not recorded whose cells these are; they may come from a transplant donor.

The chain recombines TRBV14 with TRBJ2-7, with D perhaps TRBD1 (6 bases). The CDR3 has 16 amino acids. Trimming shortened V by 4 bases and J by 5 bases, and 21 bases separated the two germline ends. Germline V gene sequence: CDR1 SGHDN, CDR2 FVKESK. The CDR3: CASSPTTGFFLNEQYF. In nucleotides, the CDR3 is TGTGCCAGCAGCCCCACAACAGGGTTCTTCTTGAACGAGCAGTACTTC.

This clonotype turned up a few times. The chain links TRBV20-1 to TRBJ2-3; tentative D call: TRBD1 (5 bases). Germline loops: CDR1 DFQATT, CDR2 SNEGSKA (reference sequence). Trimming removed 3 bases at V and 8 bases at J, with 18 bases between. CDR3 length: 14 amino acids. In DNA form, the CDR3 reads TGCAGTGCTAGGGAAAGTTGGGGCAATGGTACGCAGTATTTT. Its protein product is CSARESWGNGTQYF.

The chain joins TRBV20-1 to TRBJ2-1, with 7 bases lining up with TRBD2. In germline, CDR1 is DFQATT, CDR2 SNEGSKA (reference sequence). V lost 6 bases to trimming and J lost 0 bases; unmatched junction nucleotides: 8. This CDR3 comprises 15 residues. For the CDR3, the DNA is TGCAGTGCCCAGCCTGGGGAGGGCTCCTACAATGAGCAGTTCTTC. Protein: CSAQPGEGSYNEQFF.

This clonotype was detected only a few times. The V gene is TRBV6-1, the J gene TRBJ1-1; D is perhaps TRBD1 (5 bases). V lost 2 bases, J lost 1 base, and 17 bases lay in between. Germline CDR1 reads MNHNS; CDR2 reads SASEGT. There are 17 residues in the CDR3. CDR3 nucleotide sequence: TGTGCCAGCAGTGAATGGTATCAGGGTTCTACGAACACTGAAGCTTTCTTT. It codes for CASSEWYQGSTNTEAFF.

The chain carries TRBV4-2 and TRBJ1-5; D is perhaps TRBD1 (6 bases). Trimming removed 1 base from V and 7 bases from J, with 17 bases in between. Germline assignment: CDR1 LGHNA and CDR2 YNFKEQ. This CDR3 has 16 amino acids. The CDR3 reads CASSQVNWGARQPQHF. In DNA, the CDR3 is TGTGCCAGCAGCCAAGTGAATTGGGGGGCAAGGCAGCCCCAGCATTTT.

This clonotype was detected a few times. The chain combines TRBV10-3 with TRBJ1-1; D is perhaps TRBD1 (5 bases). Trimming pared 4 bases from V and 8 bases from J, leaving 11 bases between. CDR3 length: 12 amino acids. Germline V lookup: CDR1 ENHRY, CDR2 SYGVKD. Here the CDR3 reads CAISGTDSEAFF. For the CDR3, the DNA is TGTGCCATCAGTGGGACCGACAGCGAAGCTTTCTTT.